This TCR beta chain was retrieved from a study of blood T cells in healthy people across ages. This CDR3 is built from 16 residues. Trimming removed 6 bases at V and 2 bases at J, with 18 bases between. CDR1 is MNHEY and CDR2 is SMNVEV in the germline V gene (reference sequence). The second PCR ran 7 to 11 cycles with a sample-barcoded 5' primer and J-beta primers. TCRdb used MiXCR to reprocess the 5' RACE reads, holding one entry per CDR3 protein. The sample records about 650,000 distinct CDR3 sequences, about 30% being singletons. This clonotype was seen a few times. The sequence derives from a woman aged 80 or over in good health. The sequenced sample consisted of blood. The chain links TRBV27 to TRBJ2-3; D ambiguous. CDR3 nucleotides: TGTGCCAGCAGAAGGGCGCCGTTCTTTTCCACAGATACGCAGTATTTT. Its translation: CASRRAPFFSTDTQYF.